The following is a TCR beta chain sequence with its context. Measured with immunoSEQ multiplex PCR; TCRdb has only the in-frame clones, and not every one. The table shows about 180,000 clones, with around 90% occurring only once. These data come from a study of control samples from healthy donors and cancer patients. The CDR3 loop spans 13 amino acids. Germline CDR1 reads SGHNT; CDR2 reads YYREEE (reference sequence). Trimming removed 4 bases from V and 5 bases from J, with 12 bases in between. V usage is TRBV5-4 and J usage is TRBJ1-2, with D hard to call. The sample consisted of blood. The source is a woman between 45 and 60 years old in good health. This CDR3 reads CASSTPQTYGYTF. The CDR3 bases are TGTGCCAGCAGCACTCCTCAGACTTATGGCTACACCTTC.